One and the same sample provided the 32 T cell receptor beta chains below, sequenced in a study of shared clonotypes between healthy human individuals. Repertoires were generated with immunoSEQ multiplex PCR, while TCRdb's copy carries only in-frame clones and drops some. The sample comprises more than 2,000,000 clones, approximately 93% of which are singletons, and approximately 0.4% rests with the top ten. Sequencing input: naive CD4+ T cells from PBMCs. Subset here: CD45RA+ positively selected. These receptor sequences come from a man aged 18-30 years in good health. Some clones in this sample may be carry-over from other donors' samples.

The chain joins TRBV11-3 to TRBJ2-1, with 12 bases identical to TRBD2. V dropped 3 bases and J dropped 9; count of bases not matched to a gene: 6. In germline, CDR1 is SGHNT, CDR2 YENEEA. CDR3 length: 15 amino acids. CDR3 sequence (DNA): TGTGCCAGCAGCTTCCGACTAGCGGGAGTCTCTGAGCAGTTCTTC. Translated: CASSFRLAGVSEQFF.

This clone is a singleton in its sample. The rearrangement links TRBV7-9 to TRBJ1-2; 9 nucleotides line up with TRBD1. The CDR3 extends over 15 amino acids. V shed 4 bases, J shed 4 bases, and the junction held 7 bases outside the gene matches. The germline CDR1 and CDR2 sequences are SEHNR and FQNEAQ (reference sequence). The CDR3 DNA reads as TGTGCCAGCAGCTCCCGGGACAGGGAGGCCTATGGCTACACCTTC. Residues: CASSSRDREAYGYTF.

This clone has just a few counts. This chain connects TRBV5-4 to TRBJ2-7, with TRBD1 matching over 11 bases. The CDR3 sequence is 15 residues long. The V gene end was trimmed by 3 bases and the J gene end by 3 bases; junction bases not matched to a gene: 5. Germline assignment: CDR1 SGHNT and CDR2 YYREEE (reference sequence). The CDR3, as DNA: TGTGCCAGCAGCTCCCTGGGGACAGGGGGCTACGAGCAGTACTTC. Its translation: CASSSLGTGGYEQYF.

This clone was detected only once. The chain links TRBV30 to TRBJ2-1; maybe TRBD1 (6 bases). Germline V lookup: CDR1 GTSNPN, CDR2 SVGIG (reference sequence). Trimming removed 5 bases at V and 5 bases at J, with 16 bases between. This CDR3 spans 14 amino acids. This CDR3 is CAWQPGTSHNEQFF. CDR3 nucleotide sequence: TGTGCCTGGCAACCCGGGACAAGCCACAATGAGCAGTTCTTC. The whole variable domain, remainder taken from reference TRBV30 and TRBJ2-1, is SQTIHQWPATLVQPVGSPLSLECTVEGTSNPNLYWYRQAAGRGLQLLFYSVGIGQISSEVPQNLSASRPQDRQFILSSKKLLLSDSGFYLCAWQPGTSHNEQFFGPGTRLTVL.

The chain carries TRBV4-1 and TRBJ2-3; D is unclear. Germline values: CDR1 MGHRA, CDR2 YSYEKL. There are 14 residues in the CDR3. Trimming left V 1 base short and J 2 bases short, with 7 bases between. The CDR3 region has the DNA TGCGCCAGCAGCCAAGTAGAGCACACAGATACGCAGTATTTT. It is translated as CASSQVEHTDTQYF.

V gene TRBV6-1 combines with J gene TRBJ2-5; 9 bases align to TRBD2. The trim removed 2 bases at V and 4 bases at J, leaving 5 bases unmatched. This CDR3 comprises 15 residues. Per germline, CDR1 MNHNS and CDR2 SASEGT. The CDR3 here is CASSELSGSRETQYF. The CDR3 coding sequence is TGTGCCAGCAGTGAACTTAGCGGGAGTCGAGAGACCCAGTACTTC.

J is TRBJ1-3 and V is TRBV7-2; TRBD1 aligns across 7 bases. J gave up 3 bases and V 2 bases, and 4 bases lay outside the gene matches. There are 15 residues in the CDR3. Per the germline V gene, CDR1 is SGHTA and CDR2 is FQGNSA. The CDR3 spells CASSLKTGSGNTIYF. CDR3 coding DNA: TGTGCCAGCAGCTTAAAGACAGGGAGTGGAAACACCATATATTTT.

The chain recombines TRBV6-5 with TRBJ2-5; TRBD2 matches 11 bases. CDR1 and CDR2 (germline): MNHEY, SVGAGI. Germline trimming cut 6 bases from V and 3 bases from J; bases unmatched to any gene: 0. This CDR3 comprises 13 residues. The CDR3 DNA is TGTGCCAGCAGGGGACTAGCGGAAGAGACCCAGTACTTC. It specifies CASRGLAEETQYF.

The chain has TRBV9 and TRBJ2-1; 14 bases map to TRBD2. The CDR3 is 20 amino acids. Germline CDR1 and CDR2: SGDLS and YYNGEE. After removal of 2 bases from V and 8 bases from J, the junction contained 18 bases not matched to a gene. Here the CDR3 reads CASSVPRASGLAGVGYEQFF. The CDR3 bases are TGTGCCAGCAGCGTCCCCAGGGCATCGGGACTAGCGGGAGTGGGATATGAGCAGTTCTTC.

The genes are TRBV5-1 and TRBJ1-3, with D perhaps TRBD1 (6 bases). CDR3 length: 14 amino acids. With 4 bases removed from V and 4 bases from J, the gap between germline ends came to 12 bases. CDR1 is SGHRS, CDR2 YFSETQ, per germline. The CDR3 DNA follows: TGCGCCAGCAGCGACAGGACCGGAGGAAACACCATATATTTT. Translation: CASSDRTGGNTIYF.

The V call is TRBV5-1, the J call TRBJ1-2; the D gene is possibly TRBD1 (5 bases). Trimming removed 4 bases at V and 7 bases at J, with 17 bases between. Per the germline V gene, CDR1 is SGHRS and CDR2 is YFSETQ. This CDR3 region has 14 residues. The CDR3 coding sequence is TGCGCCAGCAGCGGTGGGACCGGAAGGGCTGGCTACACCTTC. It yields the protein CASSGGTGRAGYTF.

This chain uses TRBV29-1 with TRBJ1-2; 10 bases match TRBD1. This CDR3 comprises 18 residues. Trimming removed 3 bases from V and 0 bases from J; junction bases left unmatched: 13. The germline gives CDR1 SQVTM, CDR2 ANQGSEA. The CDR3 DNA reads as TGCAGCGTTGAGGGGCCGGGACAGGGGTTAAATGCTAACTATGGCTACACCTTC. It yields the protein CSVEGPGQGLNANYGYTF.

The chain is built from TRBV7-9 and TRBJ1-4; D is unresolved. The CDR3 spans 14 residues. Trimming left V 3 bases short and J 4 bases short, with 9 bases between. Germline loops: CDR1 SEHNR, CDR2 FQNEAQ (reference sequence). The CDR3 loop is CASSFRGSNEKLFF. As DNA, the CDR3 is TGTGCCAGCAGCTTCCGGGGAAGTAATGAAAAACTGTTTTTT.

The CDR3 coding sequence is TGTGCCAGCAGCTTGGACCCAAAGGAAGGGTACGAGCAGTACTTC. It is translated as CASSLDPKEGYEQYF. The chain uses TRBV5-4 and TRBJ2-7; D gene unclear. Trimming stripped 0 bases from V and 4 bases from J, with 14 bases between. This CDR3 contains 15 residues. Per the germline V gene, CDR1 is SGHNT and CDR2 is YYREEE (reference sequence).

The V call is TRBV4-1, the J call TRBJ1-4, with D hard to call. The CDR3 is 14 amino acids. CDR1 and CDR2 from the germline V gene are MGHRA and YSYEKL. V was shortened by 6 bases and J by 6 bases, with 14 bases between the two germline ends. The CDR3 nucleotides are TGCGCCAGCAGGCCACTGGGATCCGATGAAAAACTGTTTTTT. Translated, it gives CASRPLGSDEKLFF.

The chain joins TRBV5-1 to TRBJ2-1, with 13 bases matching TRBD2. The CDR3 spans 15 residues. The trim removed 3 bases at V and 8 bases at J, leaving 5 bases unmatched. Germline V gene sequence: CDR1 SGHRS, CDR2 YFSETQ. CDR3 sequence: CASSSGLAGVYEQFF. Here the CDR3 DNA reads TGCGCCAGCAGCTCAGGACTAGCGGGAGTATATGAGCAGTTCTTC.

V gene TRBV15 combines with J gene TRBJ1-3; 7 positions agree with TRBD1. Germline values: CDR1 LNHNV, CDR2 YYDKDF (reference sequence). This CDR3 is 13 amino acids long. V lost 0 bases, J lost 9 bases, and 2 bases stayed unmatched. CDR3 sequence (DNA): TGTGCCACCAGCAGAGATAGGACAGGCACCATATATTTT. Amino acids: CATSRDRTGTIYF.

The chain recombines TRBV18 with TRBJ2-2; D is undetermined. Looked up from germline, CDR1 is KGHSH and CDR2 is LQKENI. The CDR3 spans 16 residues. The V end was cut by 1 base, the J end by 1 base, with 10 bases between. The CDR3 loop is CASSPLRLGNTGELFF. The CDR3 DNA sequence: TGTGCCAGCTCACCACTACGGCTAGGGAACACCGGGGAGCTGTTTTTT. The full variable domain, with the rest looked up from reference TRBV18 and TRBJ2-2, is NAGVMQNPRHLVRRRGQEARLRCSPMKGHSHVYWYRQLPEEGLKFMVYLQKENIIDESGMPKERFSAEFPKEGPSILRIQQVVRGDSAAYFCASSPLRLGNTGELFFGEGSRLTVL.

The chain joins TRBV5-1 to TRBJ2-5; 11 bases agree with TRBD2. After removal of 2 bases from V and 9 bases from J, the junction contained 9 bases not matched to a gene. CDR3 length: 15 amino acids. The germline CDR1 and CDR2 sequences are SGHRS and YFSETQ. The CDR3 DNA follows: TGCGCCAGCAGCTTTAATGCCGGGACTAGCGGAGCCCAGTACTTC. Translated: CASSFNAGTSGAQYF.

The gene calls are TRBV28 and TRBJ1-4, with a possible D match to TRBD1 (5 bases). The CDR3 is made up of 14 amino acids. Trimming removed 2 bases at V and 8 bases at J, with 12 bases between. Germline CDR1 and CDR2: MDHEN and SYDVKM. The CDR3, as DNA: TGTGCCAGCAGTTTAACGAGGGGAAGAGAAAAACTGTTTTTT. Protein product: CASSLTRGREKLFF.

A single count supports this clone. The chain employs TRBV18 and TRBJ2-7; 7 bases align to TRBD2. V shed 4 bases, J shed 6 bases, and the junction held 3 bases outside the gene matches. Germline V gene data show CDR1 as KGHSH and CDR2 as LQKENI. The length of the CDR3 is 12 residues. The CDR3 sequence: CASSRREGEQYF. The CDR3 DNA follows: TGTGCCAGCTCACGGAGGGAGGGCGAGCAGTACTTC.

The chain joins TRBV18 to TRBJ1-3, with 7 bases fitting TRBD1. V was clipped by 3 bases and J by 4 bases; unmatched bases: 6. The CDR3 loop spans 15 amino acids. The V gene's germline CDR1 is KGHSH and CDR2 LQKENI. CDR3 bases: TGTGCCAGCTCACCCTGGACAGGCTCCGGAAACACCATATATTTT. It codes for CASSPWTGSGNTIYF. Variable domain in full (rest from reference TRBV18 and TRBJ1-3): NAGVMQNPRHLVRRRGQEARLRCSPMKGHSHVYWYRQLPEEGLKFMVYLQKENIIDESGMPKERFSAEFPKEGPSILRIQQVVRGDSAAYFCASSPWTGSGNTIYFGEGSWLTVV.

In the case of this clone: This specimen includes other DNA sequences encoding the same CDR3. This chain's CDR3 is CASSLAGQYEQYF. CDR3 DNA sequence: TGTGCCAGCAGCTTAGCGGGGCAGTACGAGCAGTACTTC. V usage is TRBV7-2 and J usage is TRBJ2-7, with a possible D match to TRBD1 (5 bases). Germline CDR1 reads SGHTA; CDR2 reads FQGNSA. V lost 0 bases, J lost 4 bases, and 7 bases lay in between. CDR3 length equals 13 residues. Drawing the rest from reference TRBV7-2 and TRBJ2-7, the complete variable domain is GAGVSQSPSNKVTEKGKDVELRCDPISGHTALYWYRQSLGQGLEFLIYFQGNSAPDKSGLPSDRFSAERTGGSVSTLTIQRTQQEDSAVYLCASSLAGQYEQYFGPGTRLTVT.

This chain joins TRBV18 and TRBJ2-7; D gene uncertain. This CDR3 has 14 amino acids. The germline V gene encodes CDR1 KGHSH and CDR2 LQKENI. The V end was cut by 4 bases, the J end by 1 base, with 11 bases between. CDR3 in amino acids: CASSLGGRSYEQYF. CDR3 DNA: TGTGCCAGCTCACTTGGTGGGCGATCCTACGAGCAGTACTTC.

This clone was recorded only once. V is TRBV6-1 and J is TRBJ2-4; 8 positions match TRBD1. The V gene end was trimmed by 10 bases and the J gene end by 2 bases; junction bases not matched to a gene: 7. Germline V gene lookup returns CDR1 MNHNS and CDR2 SASEGT. This CDR3 region has 14 residues. The chain's CDR3 is CATWTGFTKNIQYF. DNA of the CDR3: TGTGCCACCTGGACAGGGTTCACCAAAAACATTCAGTACTTC.

This chain joins TRBV7-9 and TRBJ2-3; perhaps TRBD1 as D (6 bases). CDR1 is SEHNR, CDR2 FQNEAQ, per germline (reference sequence). This CDR3 comprises 16 residues. Trimming took off 2 bases at V and 2 bases at J, with 14 bases between the two ends. The DNA of the CDR3 is TGTGCCAGCAGCTTACTACAGGGAAGAATCACAGATACGCAGTATTTT. It is translated as CASSLLQGRITDTQYF.

The chain employs TRBV18 and TRBJ2-6; the match to TRBD2 covers 11 bases. With 0 bases clipped from V and 1 base from J, the junction kept 5 bases outside the gene matches. This CDR3 is built from 19 residues. The germline V gene has CDR1 KGHSH and CDR2 LQKENI. CDR3 bases: TGTGCCAGCTCACCACCTCTTAGCGGGAGGGGTTCTGGGGCCAACGTCCTGACTTTC. It specifies CASSPPLSGRGSGANVLTF.

The chain recombines TRBV7-2 with TRBJ1-5; no definite D call. Germline-derived CDR1 and CDR2 are SGHTA and FQGNSA. The ends were cut back, 3 bases at V and 3 bases at J, with 6 bases in the middle. This CDR3 comprises 13 residues. The chain's CDR3 is CASSFMHNQPQHF. CDR3 nucleotides: TGTGCCAGCAGCTTTATGCACAATCAGCCCCAGCATTTT. Full variable domain (outside the CDR3, taken from reference TRBV7-2 and TRBJ1-5): GAGVSQSPSNKVTEKGKDVELRCDPISGHTALYWYRQSLGQGLEFLIYFQGNSAPDKSGLPSDRFSAERTGGSVSTLTIQRTQQEDSAVYLCASSFMHNQPQHFGDGTRLSIL.

The CDR3 loop is CASSARGLSSYEQYF. CDR3 in DNA: TGTGCCAGCAGCGCGCGGGGGCTTAGCTCCTACGAGCAGTACTTC. The genes are TRBV9 and TRBJ2-7, with a weak D call TRBD2 (7 bases). Germline-derived CDR1 and CDR2 are SGDLS and YYNGEE. The CDR3 loop spans 15 amino acids. Between the trimmed V and J ends, which lost 3 bases and 0 bases, there was a span of 13 bases.

The chain links TRBV27 to TRBJ1-2; tentatively, D is TRBD1 (5 bases). Trimming removed 7 bases at V and 0 bases at J, with 18 bases between. The CDR3 spans 16 residues. The germline CDR1 and CDR2 sequences are MNHEY and SMNVEV (reference sequence). Here the CDR3 DNA reads TGTGCCAGCACCAGAAAAGGGACGCCTGCTAACTATGGCTACACCTTC. Protein sequence: CASTRKGTPANYGYTF.

V gene TRBV19 combines with J gene TRBJ1-2; D unclear. The CDR3 is 16 residues long. Germline CDR1 is LNHDA and CDR2 is SQIVND (reference sequence). The germline V and J ends were trimmed by 6 bases and 4 bases, with 21 bases remaining between them. The CDR3 is CASRKVQDTPPYGYTF. The CDR3 coding sequence is TGTGCCAGTAGAAAAGTCCAGGATACTCCGCCCTATGGCTACACCTTC. Drawing the rest from reference TRBV19 and TRBJ1-2, the complete variable domain is DGGITQSPKYLFRKEGQNVTLSCEQNLNHDAMYWYRQDPGQGLRLIYYSQIVNDFQKGDIAEGYSVSREKKESFPLTVTSAQKNPTAFYLCASRKVQDTPPYGYTFGSGTRLTVV.

This chain uses TRBV29-1 with TRBJ2-1; D unresolved. The V and J ends lost 8 bases and 4 bases respectively, with 12 bases between them. The CDR3 is 12 amino acids. Germline V gene lookup returns CDR1 SQVTM and CDR2 ANQGSEA. The CDR3 nucleotides read TGCAGCCCATTTAGACGGTACAATGAGCAGTTCTTC. The encoded protein is CSPFRRYNEQFF.